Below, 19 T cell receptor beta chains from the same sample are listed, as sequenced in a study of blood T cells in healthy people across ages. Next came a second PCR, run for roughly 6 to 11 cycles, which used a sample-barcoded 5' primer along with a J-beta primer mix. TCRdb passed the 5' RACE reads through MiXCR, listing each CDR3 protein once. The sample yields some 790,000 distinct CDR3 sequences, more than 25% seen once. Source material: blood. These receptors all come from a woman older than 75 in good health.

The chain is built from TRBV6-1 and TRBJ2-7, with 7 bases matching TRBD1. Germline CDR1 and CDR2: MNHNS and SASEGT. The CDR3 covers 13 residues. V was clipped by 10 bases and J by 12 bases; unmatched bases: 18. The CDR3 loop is CATARDRIVWRYF. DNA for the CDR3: TGTGCCACCGCACGGGACAGAATTGTTTGGCGGTACTTC.

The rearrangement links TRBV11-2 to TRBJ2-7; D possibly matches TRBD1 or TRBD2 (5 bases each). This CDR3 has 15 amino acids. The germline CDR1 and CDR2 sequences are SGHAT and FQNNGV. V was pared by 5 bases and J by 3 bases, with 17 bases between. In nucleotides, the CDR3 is TGTGCCAGCAGCCTTCCGGGGCATTACTTCTACGAGCAGTACTTC. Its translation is CASSLPGHYFYEQYF.

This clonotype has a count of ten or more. The CDR3 DNA reads TGTGCCAGCAGTGGCACCCCCGACGGCTATGGCTACACCTTC. This translates into CASSGTPDGYGYTF. V usage is TRBV6-5 and J usage is TRBJ1-2, with no clear D. Per germline, CDR1 MNHEY and CDR2 SVGAGI. The V end was cut by 5 bases, the J end by 4 bases, with 14 bases between. The CDR3 has 14 amino acids.

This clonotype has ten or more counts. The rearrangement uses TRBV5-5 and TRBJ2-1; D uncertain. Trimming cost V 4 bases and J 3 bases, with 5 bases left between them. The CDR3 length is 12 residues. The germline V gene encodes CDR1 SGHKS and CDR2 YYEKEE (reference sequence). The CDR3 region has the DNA TGTGCCAGCAGCCTGAGCTACAATGAGCAGTTCTTC. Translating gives CASSLSYNEQFF.

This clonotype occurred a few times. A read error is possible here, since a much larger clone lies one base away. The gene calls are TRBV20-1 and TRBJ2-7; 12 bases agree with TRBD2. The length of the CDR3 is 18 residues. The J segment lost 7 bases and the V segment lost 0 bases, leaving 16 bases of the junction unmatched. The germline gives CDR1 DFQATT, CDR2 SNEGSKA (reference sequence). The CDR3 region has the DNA TGCAGTGCTAGAGATGGGGCTAGCGGGGGGGCCTTCTACAATGAGCAGTACTTC. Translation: CSARDGASGGAFYNEQYF.

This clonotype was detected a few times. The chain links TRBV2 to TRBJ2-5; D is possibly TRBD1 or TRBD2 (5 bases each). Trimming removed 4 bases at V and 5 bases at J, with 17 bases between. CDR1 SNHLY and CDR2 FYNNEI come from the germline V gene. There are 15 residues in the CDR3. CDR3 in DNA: TGTGCCAGCAGTGCTGGGGCTGGAAGGAGGGAGACCCAGTACTTC. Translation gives CASSAGAGRRETQYF.

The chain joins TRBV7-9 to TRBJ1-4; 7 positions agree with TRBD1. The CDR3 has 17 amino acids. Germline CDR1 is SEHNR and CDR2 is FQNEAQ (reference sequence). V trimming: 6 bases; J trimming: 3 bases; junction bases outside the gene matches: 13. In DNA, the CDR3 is TGTGCCAGCAGTAAAGGACAGGTCGCCAGGGCTAATGAAAAACTGTTTTTT. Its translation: CASSKGQVARANEKLFF.

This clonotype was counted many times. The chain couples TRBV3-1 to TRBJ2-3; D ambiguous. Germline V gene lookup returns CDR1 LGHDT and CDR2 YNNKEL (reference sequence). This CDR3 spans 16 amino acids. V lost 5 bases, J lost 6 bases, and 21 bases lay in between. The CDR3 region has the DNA TGTGCCAGCAGCTCTCGGGCCCACGGACCATACGATACGCAGTATTTT. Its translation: CASSSRAHGPYDTQYF.

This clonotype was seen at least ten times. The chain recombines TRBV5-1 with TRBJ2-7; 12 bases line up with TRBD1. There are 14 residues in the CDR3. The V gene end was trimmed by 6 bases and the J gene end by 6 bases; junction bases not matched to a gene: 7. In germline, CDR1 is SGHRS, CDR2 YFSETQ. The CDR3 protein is CASTQGQGAGEQYF. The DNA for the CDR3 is TGCGCCAGCACCCAGGGACAGGGGGCTGGCGAGCAGTACTTC.

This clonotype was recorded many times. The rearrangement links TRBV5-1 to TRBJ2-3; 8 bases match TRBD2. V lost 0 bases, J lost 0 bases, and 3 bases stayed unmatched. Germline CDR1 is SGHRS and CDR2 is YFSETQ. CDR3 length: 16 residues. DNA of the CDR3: TGCGCCAGCAGCTTGGATGGCGGGGGGAGCACAGATACGCAGTATTTT. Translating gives CASSLDGGGSTDTQYF.

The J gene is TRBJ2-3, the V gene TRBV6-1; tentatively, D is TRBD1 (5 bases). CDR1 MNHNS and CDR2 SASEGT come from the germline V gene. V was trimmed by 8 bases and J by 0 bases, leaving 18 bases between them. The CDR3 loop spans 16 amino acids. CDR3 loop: CASRLSRTSSTDTQYF. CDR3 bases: TGTGCCAGCCGACTCAGCAGGACATCCAGCACAGATACGCAGTATTTT.

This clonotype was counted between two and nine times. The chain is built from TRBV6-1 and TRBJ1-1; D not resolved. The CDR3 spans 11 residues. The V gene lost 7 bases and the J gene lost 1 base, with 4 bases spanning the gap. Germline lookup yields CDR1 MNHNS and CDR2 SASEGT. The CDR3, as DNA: TGTGCCAGCACTAAGAACACTGAAGCTTTCTTT. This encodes CASTKNTEAFF.

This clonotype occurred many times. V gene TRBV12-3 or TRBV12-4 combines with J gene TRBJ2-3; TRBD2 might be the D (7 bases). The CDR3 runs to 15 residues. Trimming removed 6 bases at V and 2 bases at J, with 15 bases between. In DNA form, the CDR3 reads TGTGCCAGCAGGCCCCGCGGGGGCCTCACAGATACGCAGTATTTT. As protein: CASRPRGGLTDTQYF.

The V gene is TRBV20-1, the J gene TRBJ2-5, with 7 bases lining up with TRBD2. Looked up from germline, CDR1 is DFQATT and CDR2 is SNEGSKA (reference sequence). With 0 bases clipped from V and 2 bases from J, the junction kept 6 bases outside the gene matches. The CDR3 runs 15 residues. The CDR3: CSARDPTGGQETQYF. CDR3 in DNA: TGCAGTGCTAGAGATCCAACGGGGGGACAAGAGACCCAGTACTTC.

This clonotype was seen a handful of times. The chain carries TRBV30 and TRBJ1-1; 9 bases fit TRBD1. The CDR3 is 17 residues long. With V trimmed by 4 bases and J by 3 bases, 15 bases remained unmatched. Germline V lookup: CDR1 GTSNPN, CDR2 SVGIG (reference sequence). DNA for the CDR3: TGTGCCTGGACCAGAAGTCCCGGGACAGGGCCGGACACTGAAGCTTTCTTT. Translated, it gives CAWTRSPGTGPDTEAFF.

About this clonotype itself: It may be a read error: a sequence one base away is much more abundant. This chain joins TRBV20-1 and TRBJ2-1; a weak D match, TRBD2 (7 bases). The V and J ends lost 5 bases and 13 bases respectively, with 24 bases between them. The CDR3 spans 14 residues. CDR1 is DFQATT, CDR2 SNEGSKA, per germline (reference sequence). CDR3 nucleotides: TGCAGTGCTGAGGGGGGGGCAAGACAAGAGACCCAGTTCTTC. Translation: CSAEGGARQETQFF.

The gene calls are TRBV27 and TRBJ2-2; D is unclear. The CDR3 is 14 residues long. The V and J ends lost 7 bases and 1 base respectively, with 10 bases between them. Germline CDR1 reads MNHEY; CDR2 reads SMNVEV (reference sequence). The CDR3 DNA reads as TGTGCCAGCAAGTCACGGTGGAACACCGGGGAGCTGTTTTTT. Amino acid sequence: CASKSRWNTGELFF.

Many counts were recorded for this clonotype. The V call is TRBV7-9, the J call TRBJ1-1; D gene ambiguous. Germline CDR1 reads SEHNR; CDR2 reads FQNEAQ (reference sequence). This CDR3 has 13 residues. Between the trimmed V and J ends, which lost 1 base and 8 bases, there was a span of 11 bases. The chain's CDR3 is CASSLGHGGEAFF. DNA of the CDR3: TGTGCCAGCAGCTTAGGACACGGAGGGGAAGCTTTCTTT. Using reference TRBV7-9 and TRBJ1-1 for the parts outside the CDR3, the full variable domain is DTGVSQNPRHKITKRGQNVTFRCDPISEHNRLYWYRQTLGQGPEFLTYFQNEAQLEKSRLLSDRFSAERPKGSFSTLEIQRTEQGDSAMYLCASSLGHGGEAFFGQGTRLTVV.

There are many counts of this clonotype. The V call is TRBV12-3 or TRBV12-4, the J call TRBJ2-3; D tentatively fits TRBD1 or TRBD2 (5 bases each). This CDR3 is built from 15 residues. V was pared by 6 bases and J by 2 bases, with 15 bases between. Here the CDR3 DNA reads TGTGCCAGCAGCCCCTCGGGGCAACCCACAGATACGCAGTATTTT. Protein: CASSPSGQPTDTQYF.